This T cell receptor beta chain was sequenced in a study of blood T cells in healthy people across ages. Germline V CDR1 and CDR2: SNHLY, FYNNEI. The V and J ends lost 8 bases and 7 bases respectively, with 18 bases between them. There are 14 residues in the CDR3. A J-beta primer mix and a sample-barcoded 5' primer were used in a second PCR of roughly 6 to 12 cycles. All cDNA molecules were each tagged by a template-switch adaptor with 12 random nucleotides. TCRdb reanalysed the 5' RACE reads using MiXCR and keeps one entry per CDR3 protein. The sample records 1.8 million or so distinct CDR3 sequences, roughly two fifths being singletons.

The genes are TRBV2 and TRBJ2-1, with D possibly being TRBD1 or TRBD2 (5 bases each). Specimen: blood. The sequence was collected from a human donor in good health. The CDR3 region has the DNA TGTGCCAGCCATCGGGGCTTACACCTTAATGAGCAGTTCTTC. The encoded protein is CASHRGLHLNEQFF.